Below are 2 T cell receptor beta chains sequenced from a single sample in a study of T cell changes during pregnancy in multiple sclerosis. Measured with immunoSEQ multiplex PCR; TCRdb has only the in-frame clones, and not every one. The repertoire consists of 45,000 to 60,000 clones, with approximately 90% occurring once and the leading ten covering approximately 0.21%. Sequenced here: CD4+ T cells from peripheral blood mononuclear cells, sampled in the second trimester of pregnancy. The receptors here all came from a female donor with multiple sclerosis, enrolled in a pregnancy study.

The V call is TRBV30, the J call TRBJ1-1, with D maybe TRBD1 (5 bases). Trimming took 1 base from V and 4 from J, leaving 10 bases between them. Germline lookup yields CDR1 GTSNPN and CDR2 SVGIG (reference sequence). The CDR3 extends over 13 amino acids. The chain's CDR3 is CAWSARAITEAFF. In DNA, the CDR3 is TGTGCCTGGAGTGCCAGGGCAATCACTGAAGCTTTCTTT. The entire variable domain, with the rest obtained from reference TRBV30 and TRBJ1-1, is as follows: SQTIHQWPATLVQPVGSPLSLECTVEGTSNPNLYWYRQAAGRGLQLLFYSVGIGQISSEVPQNLSASRPQDRQFILSSKKLLLSDSGFYLCAWSARAITEAFFGQGTRLTVV.

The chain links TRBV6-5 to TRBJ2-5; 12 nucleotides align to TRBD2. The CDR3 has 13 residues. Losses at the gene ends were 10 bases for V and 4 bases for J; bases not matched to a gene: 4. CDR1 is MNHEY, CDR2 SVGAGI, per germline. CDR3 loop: CATTTSGRETQYF. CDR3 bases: TGTGCCACGACGACTAGCGGGAGAGAGACCCAGTACTTC.